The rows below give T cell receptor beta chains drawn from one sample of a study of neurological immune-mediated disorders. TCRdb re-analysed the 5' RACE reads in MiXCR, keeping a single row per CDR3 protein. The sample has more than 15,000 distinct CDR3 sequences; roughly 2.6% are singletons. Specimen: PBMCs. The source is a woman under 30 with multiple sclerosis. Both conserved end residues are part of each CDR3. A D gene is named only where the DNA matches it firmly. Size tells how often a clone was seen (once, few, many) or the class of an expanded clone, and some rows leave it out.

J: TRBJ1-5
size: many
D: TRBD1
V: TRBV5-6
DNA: TGTGCCAGCAGCTTGTTGCAGGGGGTTCATAGCAATCAGCCCCAGCATTTT
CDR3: CASSLLQGVHSNQPQHF

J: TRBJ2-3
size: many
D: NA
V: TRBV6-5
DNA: TGTGCCAGCAGCTCTTCAAGGGATACGCAGTATTTT
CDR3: CASSSSRDTQYF

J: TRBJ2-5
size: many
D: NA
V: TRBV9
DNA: TGTGCCAGCAGCGTATCCGAGGGCAGCATCGAGACCCAGTACTTC
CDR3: CASSVSEGSIETQYF

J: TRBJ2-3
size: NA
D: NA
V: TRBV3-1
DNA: TGTGCCAGCAGCCAGAACTCCCGCACAGATACGCAGTATTTT
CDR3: CASSQNSRTDTQYF

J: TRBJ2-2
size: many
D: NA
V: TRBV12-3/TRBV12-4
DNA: TGTGCCAGCACCTCGCGACCCACCGGGGAGCTGTTTTTT
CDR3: CASTSRPTGELFF

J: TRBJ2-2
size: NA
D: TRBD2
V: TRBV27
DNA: TGTGCCAGTAGAAAGCGGGAGGGCCCTCGGAACGGGGAGCTGTTTTTT
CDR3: CASRKREGPRNGELFF

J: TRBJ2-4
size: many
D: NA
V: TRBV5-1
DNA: TGCGCCAGCAGCCCCCTCGAAGGAAGAAACATTCAGTACTTC
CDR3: CASSPLEGRNIQYF

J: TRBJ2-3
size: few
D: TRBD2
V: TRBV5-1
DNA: TGCGCCAGCAGCTTGGAGTTAGCGGGAGTGGATACGCAGTATTTT
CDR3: CASSLELAGVDTQYF

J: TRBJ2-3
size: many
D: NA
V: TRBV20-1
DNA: TGCAGTGCTAGCGGGAGTGCAGATACGCAGTATTTT
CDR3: CSASGSADTQYF

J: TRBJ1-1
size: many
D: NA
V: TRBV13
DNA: TGTGCCAGCAGCCCTAACACTGAAGCTTTCTTT
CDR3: CASSPNTEAFF

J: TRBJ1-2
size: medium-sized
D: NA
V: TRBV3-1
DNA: TGTGCCAGCAGCCAAGGGGGCGGAAACTATGGCTACACCTTC
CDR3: CASSQGGGNYGYTF

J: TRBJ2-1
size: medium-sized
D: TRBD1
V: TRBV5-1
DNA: TGCGCCAGCAGCGCAGGGACAGGGGGGTACACCTACAATGAGCAGTTCTTC
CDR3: CASSAGTGGYTYNEQFF

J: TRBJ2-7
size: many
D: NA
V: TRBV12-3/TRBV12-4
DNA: TGTGCCAGCAGCCCTTTAGGTGGGACCTACGAGCAGTACTTC
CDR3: CASSPLGGTYEQYF